This T cell receptor beta chain was observed in a study of CD8 T cells in ankylosing spondylitis. Trimming left V 0 bases short and J 10 bases short, with 3 bases between. This CDR3 is 11 amino acids long. The V gene's germline CDR1 is LGHNA and CDR2 YNFKEQ. The study's findings and limits: Disease-associated clonotypes exhibited CD8+ identity and were relatively infrequent in peripheral blood. Reports say disease-linked clones showed up significantly more in matched ankylosing spondylitis synovial fluid.

Making the TCR beta libraries involved quantitative 5'-RACE with molecular barcodes. Each CDR3 protein gets one entry after TCRdb re-called the 5' RACE reads with MiXCR. The data hold under 150,000 distinct CDR3 sequences, with around 13% observed a single time. On this clonotype: As yet, its antigen is unknown.

Input material: blood, either unsorted or a sorted T cell fraction (not recorded which). The TCR sequence derives from a female donor with ankylosing spondylitis or in good health (not recorded which). The V and J genes are TRBV4-2 and TRBJ2-2; D is uncertain. The CDR3 sequence is CASSQELELFF. In DNA form, the CDR3 reads TGTGCCAGCAGCCAAGAGCTGGAGCTGTTTTTT.